The 26 T cell receptor beta chains presented below share a single source sample, sequenced in a study of T cells in Graves' hyperthyroidism and ophthalmopathy (dated by TCRdb to about 2019). The protocol used for the library was multiplex PCR. The listed sequencing device is Illumina HiSeq 2000. TCR beta CDR3 regions were amplified from RNA transcripts. The TCR CDR3 was subjected to a first round of RT-PCR using the HTBI primer set and the Qiagen OneStep RT-PCR kit. Starting from the raw public reads, TCRdb applied fastp trimming at Q25, assembled clones with MiXCR and retained in-frame beta chains. Each entry is one CDR3 protein sequence, shown with its most common DNA and genes. This sample has hundreds of thousands of distinct CDR3 sequences in its table, and 30% to 40% of those were observed once. Less than 35% of the sample goes to the ten largest clones. Sequenced material: blood. Every receptor here comes from a woman between 40 and 50 years old with Graves' hyperthyroidism.

The V and J genes are TRBV5-5 and TRBJ2-7; 8 bases fit TRBD1. Germline lookup yields CDR1 SGHKS and CDR2 YYEKEE (reference sequence). Unmatched junction bases numbered 6, after V lost 4 bases and J lost 0 bases. CDR3 length equals 15 residues. Here the CDR3 reads CASSASGTGSYEQYF. DNA of the CDR3: TGTGCCAGCAGCGCCTCCGGGACAGGCTCCTACGAGCAGTACTTC.

Comment on this clonotype: One end of the junction varies from germline; a read error may be responsible. The V and J genes are TRBV7-9 and TRBJ1-2; D is ambiguous. From germline, CDR1 is SEHNR and CDR2 FQNEAQ (reference sequence). The CDR3 loop spans 16 amino acids. CDR3 amino acids: CASSQVEGHLGGGYTF. The CDR3, as DNA: TGCGCCAGCAGCCAAGTAGAAGGTCATCTCGGCGGTGGCTACACCTTC.

Here the CDR3 reads CASSVEGTGANEQFF. CDR3 nucleotides: TGTGCCAGCAGCGTAGAAGGGACGGGGGCCAATGAGCAGTTCTTC. The chain recombines TRBV7-4 with TRBJ2-1; D might be TRBD1 or TRBD2, each matching 6 bases. Trimming cost V 5 bases and J 6 bases, with 17 bases left between them. The germline CDR1 and CDR2 sequences are SGHVT and SQSDAQ. The CDR3 loop spans 15 amino acids.

Regarding this clonotype: The junction differs from germline at one of its ends, possibly a read error. The chain couples TRBV10-3 to TRBJ2-2; the D gene could be TRBD1 or TRBD2 (5 bases each). The CDR3 is 15 residues long. Germline loops: CDR1 ENHRY, CDR2 SYGVKD. The CDR3 sequence is CAIREGFSNTGELLF. CDR3 DNA sequence: TGTGCCATCCGTGAGGGGTTCTCAAACACCGGGGAGCTGCTTTTT.

As for this clonotype: This may be a read error: a much more frequent sequence differs by one nucleotide. The V gene is TRBV5-6, the J gene TRBJ1-5; 7 nucleotides align to TRBD1. The CDR3 covers 13 residues. CDR1 is SGHDT and CDR2 is YYEEEE in the germline V gene. CDR3 sequence reads: CTSSHRGGQPQHF. CDR3 in DNA: TGTACCAGCAGCCACAGGGGTGGTCAGCCCCAGCATTTT.

V gene TRBV15 combines with J gene TRBJ1-5, with a tentative D call TRBD1 (5 bases). CDR3 length: 15 residues. Trimming pared 3 bases from V and 0 bases from J, leaving 9 bases between. Germline CDR1 and CDR2: LNHNV and YYDKDF (reference sequence). This CDR3 is CATSRGRDSNQPQHF. CDR3 bases: TGTGCCACCAGCAGGGGCAGGGATAGCAATCAGCCCCAGCATTTT.

CDR3 coding DNA: TGTGCCAGCAGCTGGCTAGGGCGGGCAGGCTACACCTTC. Its translation: CASSWLGRAGYTF. The rearrangement uses TRBV7-2 and TRBJ1-2; no reliable D call. The germline V gene has CDR1 SGHTA and CDR2 FQGNSA. Trimming took 4 bases from V and 8 from J, leaving 14 bases between them. This CDR3 has 13 residues.

J is TRBJ1-2 and V is TRBV2; tentatively, D is TRBD1 (5 bases). Germline V gene lookup returns CDR1 SNHLY and CDR2 FYNNEI. The V end lost 6 bases, the J end lost 4 bases, and 12 bases lay between the germline ends. The CDR3 contains 13 residues. In DNA form, the CDR3 reads TGTGCCAGCAGGGGGCGGGGCTCCTATGGCTACACCTTC. This translates into CASRGRGSYGYTF.

The sample holds a few counts of this clonotype. The CDR3 loop reads CASSYMGKSKDEQYF. CDR3 DNA sequence: TGTGCCAGCAGTTACATGGGCAAGTCGAAGGACGAGCAGTACTTC. The chain combines TRBV6-5 with TRBJ2-7; D remains ambiguous. CDR1 and CDR2 (germline): MNHEY, SVGAGI. Trimming removed 2 bases at V and 5 bases at J, with 16 bases between. There are 15 residues in the CDR3.

Notes on this clonotype: At one end, the junction sequence differs from germline, possibly due to a read error. Here the CDR3 DNA reads TGCGCCAGCAGCCAAGATGCTACCCGGGACAGAAGGAACACTGAAGCTTTCTTT. Protein sequence: CASSQDATRDRRNTEAFF. This chain links TRBV7-9 with TRBJ1-1, with 7 positions matching TRBD1. CDR1 SEHNR and CDR2 FQNEAQ come from the germline V gene (reference sequence). The CDR3 sequence is 18 residues long. The entire variable domain, with the rest obtained from reference TRBV7-9 and TRBJ1-1, is as follows: DTGVSQNPRHKITKRGQNVTFRCDPISEHNRLYWYRQTLGQGPEFLTYFQNEAQLEKSRLLSDRFSAERPKGSFSTLEIQRTEQGDSAMYLCASSQDATRDRRNTEAFFGQGTRLTVV.

The chain uses TRBV7-2 and TRBJ1-2, with 8 bases that match TRBD1. This CDR3 has 13 amino acids. The ends lost 4 bases at V and 8 bases at J; junction bases unmatched: 6. CDR1 is SGHTA and CDR2 is FQGNSA in the germline V gene. The CDR3, as DNA: TGTGCCAGCAGCTCGACAGGGGTAAACGGCTACACCTTC. It codes for CASSSTGVNGYTF.

The gene calls are TRBV28 and TRBJ1-4; a possible D gene is TRBD1 (5 bases). This CDR3 spans 14 amino acids. V gave up 10 bases and J gave up 7 bases, with 19 bases separating them. CDR1 is MDHEN and CDR2 is SYDVKM in the germline V gene. This CDR3 reads CATGLGAWGEKLFF. In DNA form, the CDR3 reads TGTGCCACAGGCCTCGGGGCGTGGGGTGAAAAACTGTTTTTT.

This clonotype was seen only a few times. The gene calls are TRBV28 and TRBJ2-6; perhaps D is TRBD1 or TRBD2 (5 bases each). CDR1 is MDHEN and CDR2 is SYDVKM in the germline V gene. Trimming removed 4 bases at V and 3 bases at J, with 7 bases between. The CDR3 consists of 14 residues. The chain's CDR3 is CASSSGHGANVLTF. In DNA form, the CDR3 reads TGTGCCAGCAGTTCGGGGCATGGGGCCAACGTCCTGACTTTC.

The CDR3 sequence is CASRPGGAADTQYF. CDR3 nucleotide sequence: TGTGCCAGCAGACCCGGGGGGGCCGCAGATACGCAGTATTTT. The chain recombines TRBV7-2 with TRBJ2-3; 8 bases are a match to TRBD2. V shed 6 bases, J shed 4 bases, and the junction held 6 bases outside the gene matches. In germline, CDR1 is SGHTA, CDR2 FQGNSA. The length of the CDR3 is 14 residues.

The chain links TRBV10-3 to TRBJ1-5; tentatively, D is TRBD1 (5 bases). Germline assignment: CDR1 ENHRY and CDR2 SYGVKD. The CDR3 loop spans 14 amino acids. Trimming removed 2 bases at V and 10 bases at J, with 15 bases between. The CDR3 protein is CAISEAGGTSPQHF. The CDR3 nucleotides are TGTGCCATCAGTGAGGCGGGAGGGACCAGCCCCCAGCATTTT.

This clonotype was seen a few times. This chain uses TRBV6-1 with TRBJ2-7; D might be TRBD2 (5 bases). Germline V gene data show CDR1 as MNHNS and CDR2 as SASEGT. The CDR3 sequence is 13 residues long. V lost 6 bases and J lost 5, with 14 bases in between. The chain's CDR3 is CASRFSGGNEQYF. The CDR3 DNA reads as TGTGCCAGCAGATTTTCCGGAGGCAACGAGCAGTACTTC.

In DNA form, the CDR3 reads TGTGCCAGCAGCCCATGGGATTTGGGGGGAGAGGAGACCCAGTACTTC. Translated, it gives CASSPWDLGGEETQYF. The chain joins TRBV11-2 to TRBJ2-5; perhaps TRBD2 as D (6 bases). V was trimmed by 5 bases and J by 5 bases, leaving 21 bases between them. Germline V lookup: CDR1 SGHAT, CDR2 FQNNGV. This CDR3 contains 16 residues.

The chain couples TRBV10-3 to TRBJ2-7, with D perhaps assigned TRBD1 or TRBD2 (8 bases each). The length of the CDR3 is 18 residues. CDR1 and CDR2 (germline): ENHRY, SYGVKD. Trimming took off 8 bases at V and 2 bases at J, with 28 bases between the two ends. CDR3 loop: CAIGYPDRAGGHTYEQYF. The CDR3 bases are TGTGCCATCGGGTACCCGGACAGGGCGGGGGGCCATACCTACGAGCAGTACTTC.

The chain's CDR3 is CATMDRGTDTQYF. CDR3 in DNA: TGTGCCACCATGGACAGGGGAACAGATACGCAGTATTTT. This chain connects TRBV15 to TRBJ2-3, with 9 bases lining up with TRBD1. CDR3 length: 13 residues. CDR1 LNHNV and CDR2 YYDKDF come from the germline V gene (reference sequence). The V segment lost 7 bases and the J segment 3 bases; nucleotides outside the gene matches: 2.

About this clonotype itself: This may come from a read error, since a much larger clone is one base off. The V and J genes are TRBV7-2 and TRBJ1-5, with a weak D call TRBD1 (5 bases). Per germline, CDR1 SGHTA and CDR2 FQGNSA. The CDR3 length is 14 residues. The DNA for the CDR3 is TGTGCCGGCAGCACCGGGGGGGGGGACCCCGTACAGCATTTT. This gives the protein CAGSTGGGDPVQHF. The variable domain in full, completed from reference TRBV7-2 and TRBJ1-5, reads GAGVSQSPSNKVTEKGKDVELRCDPISGHTALYWYRQSLGQGLEFLIYFQGNSAPDKSGLPSDRFSAERTGGSVSTLTIQRTQQEDSAVYLCAGSTGGGDPVQHFGDGTRLSIL.

The chain employs TRBV19 and TRBJ1-2, with 9 bases lining up with TRBD1. CDR3 length equals 19 residues. V was clipped by 5 bases and J by 5 bases; unmatched bases: 21. From germline, CDR1 is LNHDA and CDR2 SQIVND (reference sequence). CDR3 sequence (DNA): TGTGCCAGTAGTTCCGGACAGGGGCCGACGAGGATGATTTCGTATGGCTACACCTTC. Protein: CASSSGQGPTRMISYGYTF.

The rearrangement joins TRBV6-5 to TRBJ2-2; TRBD1 is a possible D gene (6 bases). CDR3 length equals 15 residues. V was shortened by 11 bases and J by 0 bases, with 16 bases between the two germline ends. Per the germline V gene, CDR1 is MNHEY and CDR2 is SVGAGI. CDR3 coding DNA: TGTGCCTGCGTTGGGACACTTCCGAACACCGGGGAGCTGTTTTTT. Protein product: CACVGTLPNTGELFF.

The chain uses TRBV5-4 and TRBJ2-7, with 10 bases identical to TRBD1. The CDR3 is made up of 16 amino acids. V shed 3 bases, J shed 6 bases, and the junction held 12 bases outside the gene matches. Germline CDR1 SGHNT, CDR2 YYREEE (reference sequence). DNA for the CDR3: TGTGCCAGCAGCTCCTTGGGTGGGGACAGGGGTAGCGAGCAGTACTTC. This codes for CASSSLGGDRGSEQYF.

About this clonotype itself: Germline is not matched at one junction end, which may reflect a read error. The V call is TRBV24-1, the J call TRBJ2-7; the match to TRBD2 covers 9 bases. Germline CDR1 reads KGHDR; CDR2 reads SFDVKD. CDR3 length equals 16 residues. CDR3 residues: CASSPLWREGRYEQYF. The CDR3 nucleotides are TGTGCCAGCAGTCCCCTTTGGCGGGAGGGCCGCTACGAGCAGTACTTC.

This clonotype was detected ten times or more. The V call is TRBV7-8, the J call TRBJ1-1; D remains ambiguous. V was trimmed by 5 bases and J by 11 bases, leaving 21 bases between them. CDR3 size: 14 residues. In germline, CDR1 is SGHVS, CDR2 FQNEAQ. The CDR3 loop is CASSPQSEPMGAFF. The CDR3 DNA follows: TGTGCCAGCAGCCCCCAGTCTGAGCCTATGGGGGCTTTCTTT.

CDR3 sequence reads: CASSYGGPGYTF. The CDR3 nucleotides are TGTGCCAGCAGTTATGGGGGACCGGGCTACACCTTC. V and J are TRBV6-5 and TRBJ1-2; tentatively, D is TRBD1 (5 bases). Germline V gives CDR1 MNHEY, CDR2 SVGAGI. CDR3 length equals 12 residues. The V and J ends lost 3 bases and 8 bases respectively, with 10 bases between them.